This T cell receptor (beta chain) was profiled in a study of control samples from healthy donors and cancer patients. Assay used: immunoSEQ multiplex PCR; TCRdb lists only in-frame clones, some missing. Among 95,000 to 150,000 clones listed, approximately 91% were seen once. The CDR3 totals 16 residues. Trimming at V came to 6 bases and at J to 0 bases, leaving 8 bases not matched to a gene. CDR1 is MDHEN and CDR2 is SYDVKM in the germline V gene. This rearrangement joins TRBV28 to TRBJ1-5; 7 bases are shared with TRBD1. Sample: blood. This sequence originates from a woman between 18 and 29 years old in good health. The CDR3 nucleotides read TGTGCCAGCAGAACCCCAGGGGGTTATAGCAATCAGCCCCAGCATTTT. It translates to CASRTPGGYSNQPQHF.